What follows is one T cell receptor beta chain and its context. These data come from a study of patients and donors after allogeneic stem cell transplantation. TCRdb reanalysed the RT-PCR reads using MiXCR and keeps one entry per CDR3 protein. The data hold roughly 880,000 distinct CDR3 sequences, with 18% observed a single time. The ends lost 10 bases at V and 3 bases at J; junction bases unmatched: 6. Germline V gene data show CDR1 as MNHEY and CDR2 as SVGEGT. This CDR3 comprises 12 residues. The chain combines TRBV6-2 or TRBV6-3 with TRBJ2-7; 7 nucleotides match TRBD1. The sample comprised blood, either unsorted or a sorted T cell fraction (not recorded which). The TCR comes from a human donor who was either an allogeneic HSCT recipient or a stem cell or donor lymphocyte infusion donor (not recorded which). It is not recorded whose cells these are; they may come from a transplant donor. CDR3 coding DNA: TGTGCCACAGGGACAGAGAACTACGAGCAGTACTTC. Translated, it gives CATGTENYEQYF.